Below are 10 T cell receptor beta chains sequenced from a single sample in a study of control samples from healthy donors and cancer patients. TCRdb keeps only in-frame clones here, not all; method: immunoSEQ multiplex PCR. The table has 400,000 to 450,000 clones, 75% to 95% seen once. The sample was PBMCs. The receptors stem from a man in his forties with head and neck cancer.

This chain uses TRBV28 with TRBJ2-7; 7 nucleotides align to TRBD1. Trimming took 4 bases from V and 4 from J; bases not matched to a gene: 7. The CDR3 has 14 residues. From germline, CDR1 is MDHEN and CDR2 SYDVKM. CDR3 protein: CASSSRGIFYEQYF. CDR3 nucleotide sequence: TGTGCCAGCAGTTCCAGGGGGATCTTTTACGAGCAGTACTTC.

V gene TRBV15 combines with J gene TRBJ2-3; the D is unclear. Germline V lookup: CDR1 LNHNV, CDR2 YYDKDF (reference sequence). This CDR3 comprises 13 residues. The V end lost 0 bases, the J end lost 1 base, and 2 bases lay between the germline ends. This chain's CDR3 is CATSRDRTDTQYF. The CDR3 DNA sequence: TGTGCCACCAGCAGAGATCGCACAGATACGCAGTATTTT.

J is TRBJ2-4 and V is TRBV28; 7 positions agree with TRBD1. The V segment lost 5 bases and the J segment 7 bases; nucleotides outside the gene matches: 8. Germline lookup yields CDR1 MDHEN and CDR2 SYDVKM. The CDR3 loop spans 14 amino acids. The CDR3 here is CASSPTGWENIQYF. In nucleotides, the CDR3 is TGTGCCAGCAGTCCGACAGGGTGGGAGAACATTCAGTACTTC.

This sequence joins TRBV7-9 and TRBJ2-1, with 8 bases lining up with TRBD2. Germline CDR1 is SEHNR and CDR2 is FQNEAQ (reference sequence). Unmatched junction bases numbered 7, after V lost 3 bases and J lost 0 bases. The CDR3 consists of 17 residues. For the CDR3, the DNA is TGTGCCAGCAGCTTTAGGACAGCGGGAGTCTCCTACAATGAGCAGTTCTTC. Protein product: CASSFRTAGVSYNEQFF.

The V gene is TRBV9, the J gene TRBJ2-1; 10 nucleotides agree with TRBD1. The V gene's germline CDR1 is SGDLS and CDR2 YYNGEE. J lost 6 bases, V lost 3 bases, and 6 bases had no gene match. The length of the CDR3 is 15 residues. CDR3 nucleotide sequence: TGTGCCAGCAGCGACTCCGGGACAGGGGTCAATGAGCAGTTCTTC. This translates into CASSDSGTGVNEQFF.

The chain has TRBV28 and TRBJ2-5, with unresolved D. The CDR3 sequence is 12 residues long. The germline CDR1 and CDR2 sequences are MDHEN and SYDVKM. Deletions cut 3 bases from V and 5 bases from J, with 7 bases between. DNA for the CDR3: TGTGCCAGCAGTTTTGTACGGGAGACCCAGTACTTC. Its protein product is CASSFVRETQYF.

This CDR3 reads CASSLNGGDITDTQYF. The DNA for the CDR3 is TGTGCCAGCAGCTTAAACGGGGGGGATATCACAGATACGCAGTATTTT. The chain employs TRBV7-2 and TRBJ2-3; TRBD2 matches 8 bases. V lost 2 bases to trimming and J lost 2 bases; unmatched junction nucleotides: 6. Germline lookup yields CDR1 SGHTA and CDR2 FQGNSA. CDR3 length: 16 amino acids.

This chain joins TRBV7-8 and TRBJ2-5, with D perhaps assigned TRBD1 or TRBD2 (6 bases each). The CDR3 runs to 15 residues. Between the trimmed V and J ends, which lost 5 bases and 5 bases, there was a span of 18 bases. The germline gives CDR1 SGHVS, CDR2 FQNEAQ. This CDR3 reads CASSTFTGRQETQYF. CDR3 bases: TGTGCCAGCAGCACGTTTACAGGGAGGCAGGAGACCCAGTACTTC. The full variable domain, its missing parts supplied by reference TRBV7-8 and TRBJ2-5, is GAGVSQSPRYKVAKRGQDVALRCDPISGHVSLFWYQQALGQGPEFLTYFQNEAQLDKSGLPSDRFFAERPEGSVSTLKIQRTQQEDSAVYLCASSTFTGRQETQYFGPGTRLLVL.

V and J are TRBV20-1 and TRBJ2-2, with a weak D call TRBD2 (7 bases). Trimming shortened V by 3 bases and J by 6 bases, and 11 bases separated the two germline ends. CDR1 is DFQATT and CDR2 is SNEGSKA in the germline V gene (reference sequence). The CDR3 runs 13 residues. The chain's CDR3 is CSASTGRAGELFF. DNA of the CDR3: TGCAGTGCTAGTACAGGGAGGGCCGGGGAGCTGTTTTTT.

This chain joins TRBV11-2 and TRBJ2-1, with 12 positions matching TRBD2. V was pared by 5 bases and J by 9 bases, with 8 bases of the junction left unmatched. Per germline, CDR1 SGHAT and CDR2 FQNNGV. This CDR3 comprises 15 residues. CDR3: CASSPRLAGVSEQFF. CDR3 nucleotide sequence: TGTGCCAGCAGCCCAAGACTAGCGGGAGTATCTGAGCAGTTCTTC.